This TCR beta chain was sequenced for a study of cytotoxic CD8 clonotypes in ibrutinib-treated CLL. Study observations and caveats: Starting clonality was above that of age-matched healthy donors and tracked circulating CD8+ T-cell counts. Treatment left the uncommon public clonotypes either contracted or stable in frequency.

The method was immunoSEQ multiplex PCR; TCRdb's version includes in-frame clones alone and lacks a portion of them. Of approximately 47,000 clones detected, about 69% appear once; the ten largest clones hold roughly 21%. Only a few counts were recorded for this clone. Its antigen is not identified. Sequenced material: PBMCs, taken after 24 months of ibrutinib treatment. This receptor was identified in a human donor with chronic lymphocytic leukemia.

The CDR3 is CSVRSGSGGREQYF. The CDR3 DNA reads TGCAGCGTTCGAAGCGGGAGTGGAGGTAGGGAGCAGTACTTC. This sequence joins TRBV29-1 and TRBJ2-7; 8 nucleotides match TRBD2. CDR1 is SQVTM and CDR2 is ANQGSEA in the germline V gene. J lost 7 bases, V lost 5 bases, and 13 bases had no gene match. The CDR3 loop spans 14 amino acids.